This T cell receptor beta chain was profiled in a study of blood T cell repertoires in COVID-19. Study details: COVID-19 samples from acute and convalescent phases originated in the United States, Italy and Spain. PBMCs, B-cell-depleted T cells, or T cells were the source of the cDNA or gDNA that made up the material.

As processed by the authors: Amplification of reference gene primers was used by the study to estimate nucleated cell counts. Sequenced by immunoSEQ multiplex PCR; TCRdb stores in-frame clones only, minus some. That table supplies the V and J calls and clone size; D and trimming were determined from the DNA. The sample has approximately 140,000 clones; 70% to 90% are singletons. The V gene's germline CDR1 is MDHEN and CDR2 SYDVKM. Trimming removed 8 bases from V and 2 bases from J, with 6 bases in between. The CDR3 is 11 residues long. This chain connects TRBV28 to TRBJ1-1; D is unclear. The sequenced sample was peripheral blood. The sequence came from a middle-aged woman with active or convalescent COVID-19. In nucleotides, the CDR3 is TGTGCCAGCCGACTTAACACTGAAGCTTTCTTT. Translating gives CASRLNTEAFF.